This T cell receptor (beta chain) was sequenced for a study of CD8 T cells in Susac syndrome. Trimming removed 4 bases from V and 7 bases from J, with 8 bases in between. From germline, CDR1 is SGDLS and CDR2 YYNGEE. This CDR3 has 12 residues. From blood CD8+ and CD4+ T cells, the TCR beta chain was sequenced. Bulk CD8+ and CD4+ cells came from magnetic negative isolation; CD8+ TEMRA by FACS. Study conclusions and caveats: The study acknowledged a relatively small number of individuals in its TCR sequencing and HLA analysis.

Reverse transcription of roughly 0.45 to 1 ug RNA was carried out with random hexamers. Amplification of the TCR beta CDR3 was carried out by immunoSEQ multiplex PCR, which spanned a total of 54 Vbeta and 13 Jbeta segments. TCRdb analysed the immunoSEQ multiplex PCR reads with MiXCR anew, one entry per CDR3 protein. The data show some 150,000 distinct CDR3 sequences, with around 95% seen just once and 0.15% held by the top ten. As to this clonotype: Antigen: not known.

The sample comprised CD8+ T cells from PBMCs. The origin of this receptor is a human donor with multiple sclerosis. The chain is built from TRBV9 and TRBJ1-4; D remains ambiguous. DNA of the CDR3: TGTGCCAGCAGCCATCCAGGTGAAAAACTGTTTTTT. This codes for CASSHPGEKLFF.